The 10 T cell receptor beta chains below all came from one sample that was sequenced in a study of radiotherapy plus CTLA-4 blockade in lung cancer listed by TCRdb under 2018. Library generation was performed with the immunoSEQ multiplex PCR assay. TCRdb retrieved this table from immuneACCESS and kept in-frame rearrangements only. Not all clones are present; in checked studies, unresolved V genes account for under half, and no reason is known for the remainder. For this sample there are roughly 90,000 clones; about three quarters appear just once. The ten largest clones add up to around 15% of the sample. The starting material was peripheral blood, obtained from a patient treated with radiotherapy plus ipilimumab. All receptors come from a human donor with non-small cell lung cancer that progressed on radiotherapy plus ipilimumab.

The gene calls are TRBV5-4 and TRBJ2-1; unclear D gene. With 4 bases removed from V and 5 bases from J, the gap between germline ends came to 10 bases. Germline V lookup: CDR1 SGHNT, CDR2 YYREEE (reference sequence). The CDR3 extends over 13 amino acids. The CDR3 spells CASSKTGNNEQFF. The DNA of the CDR3 is TGTGCCAGCAGCAAGACTGGAAACAATGAGCAGTTCTTC.

This rearrangement joins TRBV6-1 to TRBJ1-1; D is unclear. Germline-derived CDR1 and CDR2 are MNHNS and SASEGT. V was clipped by 6 bases and J by 1 base, with 6 bases between them. The CDR3 runs 12 residues. The chain's CDR3 is CASRPTNTEAFF. CDR3 bases: TGTGCCAGCAGACCCACGAACACTGAAGCTTTCTTT.

V is TRBV5-4 and J is TRBJ2-7; 7 bases agree with TRBD1. CDR1 is SGHNT, CDR2 YYREEE, per germline (reference sequence). V lost 0 bases to trimming and J lost 0 bases; unmatched junction nucleotides: 3. This CDR3 contains 15 residues. CDR3 sequence (DNA): TGTGCCAGCAGCTTGGGAACAGGGGTCTCCTACGAGCAGTACTTC. Protein sequence: CASSLGTGVSYEQYF.

This clone appeared a few times. V gene TRBV7-4 combines with J gene TRBJ2-7; either TRBD1 or TRBD2 may supply D (5 bases each). The CDR3 length is 13 residues. Germline V gene lookup returns CDR1 SGHVT and CDR2 SQSDAQ. V was pared by 5 bases and J by 3 bases, with 11 bases between. CDR3 in amino acids: CASSLGPNYEQYF. CDR3 nucleotides: TGTGCCAGCAGCCTGGGACCGAACTACGAGCAGTACTTC.

The chain links TRBV19 to TRBJ1-2; TRBD1 agrees at 12 bases. Germline V gene data show CDR1 as LNHDA and CDR2 as SQIVND (reference sequence). V shed 7 bases and J 6 bases; nucleotides not matched to a gene: 9. This CDR3 spans 15 amino acids. DNA for the CDR3: TGTGCCAGTACTTCCGGGACAGGGGGCGATAATGGCTACACCTTC. This translates into CASTSGTGGDNGYTF.

CDR3 sequence reads: CASSQIVSPDTQYF. The CDR3 DNA follows: TGTGCCAGCAGCCAGATCGTATCCCCAGATACGCAGTATTTT. This chain connects TRBV4-2 to TRBJ2-3, with D hard to call. CDR1 LGHNA and CDR2 YNFKEQ come from the germline V gene. V lost 3 bases and J 4 bases, leaving 11 bases between the germline ends. CDR3 length: 14 amino acids.

This rearrangement joins TRBV6-5 to TRBJ2-2, with D hard to call. This CDR3 has 13 amino acids. Germline lookup yields CDR1 MNHEY and CDR2 SVGAGI. V was trimmed by 2 bases and J by 7 bases, leaving 8 bases between them. The CDR3 DNA follows: TGTGCCAGCAGTTACAGGGTTGGCGGGGAGCTGTTTTTT. Protein product: CASSYRVGGELFF.

The chain uses TRBV11-2 and TRBJ2-4; a weak D match, TRBD2 (8 bases). Trimming left V 5 bases short and J 6 bases short, with 23 bases between. This CDR3 is built from 17 residues. Germline CDR1 SGHAT, CDR2 FQNNGV. The DNA of the CDR3 is TGTGCCAGCAGCCTAGCGGGTGGCAGGGGGGTCATAAACATTCAGTACTTC. Residues: CASSLAGGRGVINIQYF.

The chain joins TRBV4-2 to TRBJ1-4; a weak D match, TRBD1 (5 bases). The V end was cut by 1 base, the J end by 3 bases, with 9 bases between. Germline CDR1 is LGHNA and CDR2 is YNFKEQ. The CDR3 sequence is 15 residues long. DNA for the CDR3: TGTGCCAGCAGCCAAGGGGGCGGGGCTAATGAAAAACTGTTTTTT. Translated, it gives CASSQGGGANEKLFF.

The genes are TRBV18 and TRBJ2-3, with D perhaps being TRBD1 or TRBD2 (5 bases each). Between the trimmed V and J ends, which lost 4 bases and 6 bases, there was a span of 11 bases. The germline V gene has CDR1 KGHSH and CDR2 LQKENI. CDR3 length: 13 amino acids. The CDR3 region is CASSLLREDTQYF. As DNA, the CDR3 is TGTGCCAGCTCACTGCTCAGGGAGGATACGCAGTATTTT.